This T cell receptor beta chain was found in a study of blood T cells in healthy people across ages. This CDR3 has 16 residues. Trimming removed 2 bases from V and 3 bases from J, with 16 bases in between. CDR1 is MNHEY, CDR2 SMNVEV, per germline (reference sequence). Study-wide results and limits: Compared with aged donors, long-lived donors showed fewer expanded clones, suggesting selection. Significant beta diversity loss was already apparent by age 40, declining roughly linearly.

This clonotype turned up a few times. The antigen is unknown. Through a sample-barcoded 5' primer and a J-beta primer mix, a second PCR was run for about 6 to 12 cycles. TCRdb reprocessed the 5' RACE reads via MiXCR and lists one record per CDR3 protein. The data show approximately 1.5 million distinct CDR3 sequences, approximately 39% seen once. V and J are TRBV27 and TRBJ1-1; no firm D call. The clonotype originates from a woman between 18 and 29 years old in good health. Sequenced sample: blood. CDR3 sequence reads: CASSLGQVSWDTEAFF. The DNA for the CDR3 is TGTGCCAGCAGTTTAGGGCAGGTTTCCTGGGACACTGAAGCTTTCTTT.